Below are 21 T cell receptor beta chains sequenced from a single sample in a study of cytomegalovirus exposure and HLA in healthy donors. This PCR relied on a set of 60 Vbeta primers and 13 Jbeta primers. Measured with immunoSEQ multiplex PCR; TCRdb has only the in-frame clones, and not every one. The data hold over 150,000 clones, with around 79% observed a single time. Sequencing was done on a sample of PBMCs. These receptors were collected from a woman aged 40 to 49 in good health and CMV-seropositive.

The gene calls are TRBV4-1 and TRBJ1-2; D gene ambiguous. The V gene's germline CDR1 is MGHRA and CDR2 YSYEKL. Trimming took 4 bases from V and 4 from J, leaving 13 bases between them. CDR3 length: 14 amino acids. CDR3 loop: CASSPADRSYGYTF. CDR3 DNA: TGCGCCAGCAGCCCTGCAGACCGGAGCTATGGCTACACCTTC.

A single count supports this clone. This chain connects TRBV14 to TRBJ2-7; 7 nucleotides agree with TRBD2. V was pared by 7 bases and J by 3 bases, with 9 bases of the junction left unmatched. Germline-derived CDR1 and CDR2 are SGHDN and FVKESK. This CDR3 has 14 residues. The CDR3 sequence is CASNKGGPVYEQYF. CDR3 bases: TGTGCCAGCAACAAGGGAGGGCCTGTCTACGAGCAGTACTTC.

DNA of the CDR3: TGTGCCAGCTCTCCTAGGGGAGGTACCTACGAGCAGTACTTC. This sequence encodes CASSPRGGTYEQYF. The V call is TRBV6-6, the J call TRBJ2-7; weak D call: TRBD2 (6 bases). V shed 8 bases and J shed 2 bases, with 16 bases lying between them. The CDR3 is made up of 14 amino acids. In germline, CDR1 is MNHNY, CDR2 SVGAGI (reference sequence).

The V call is TRBV2, the J call TRBJ2-3; a possible D gene is TRBD2 (6 bases). In germline, CDR1 is SNHLY, CDR2 FYNNEI. Trimming took 6 bases from V and 0 from J, leaving 13 bases between them. This CDR3 is 15 amino acids long. This chain's CDR3 is CASRGTSTSTDTQYF. Written as DNA, the CDR3 is TGTGCCAGCAGGGGGACTTCCACTAGCACAGATACGCAGTATTTT.

Only one count was recorded for this clone. The V gene is TRBV5-4, the J gene TRBJ2-5, with D possibly being TRBD1 (5 bases). Matching the DNA end better, TRBJ2-7 makes the J call doubtful. The V gene's germline CDR1 is SGHNT and CDR2 YYREEE (reference sequence). The CDR3 has 13 residues. This CDR3 reads CASSYQGSYEQYF. The CDR3 coding sequence is TGTGCCAGCAGCTACCAGGGTTCCTACGAGCAGTACTTC.

The CDR3 DNA is TGTGCTAGTGGCCCGGGACTAGCGGTGAACACCGGGGAGCTGTTTTTT. Amino acid sequence: CASGPGLAVNTGELFF. The chain joins TRBV12-5 to TRBJ2-2; TRBD2 agrees at 11 bases. This CDR3 has 16 amino acids. The germline V gene encodes CDR1 LGHNT and CDR2 FRNRAP. V shed 6 bases, J shed 1 base, and the junction held 4 bases outside the gene matches.

The J gene is TRBJ1-2, the V gene TRBV5-1; 8 nucleotides agree with TRBD1. Germline CDR1 SGHRS, CDR2 YFSETQ. The CDR3 has 15 amino acids. The V segment lost 7 bases and the J segment 3 bases; nucleotides outside the gene matches: 11. CDR3 in DNA: TGCGCCAGCCGTAACGGGGCAGGGGGCGACTATGGCTACACCTTC. Protein sequence: CASRNGAGGDYGYTF. Full variable domain (rest looked up from reference TRBV5-1 and TRBJ1-2): KAGVTQTPRYLIKTRGQQVTLSCSPISGHRSVSWYQQTPGQGLQFLFEYFSETQRNKGNFPGRFSGRQFSNSRSEMNVSTLELGDSALYLCASRNGAGGDYGYTFGSGTRLTVV.

The chain couples TRBV6-1 to TRBJ1-5, with D possibly TRBD1 on 5 matching bases. Germline CDR1 MNHNS, CDR2 SASEGT. V was trimmed by 2 bases and J by 0 bases, leaving 23 bases between them. This CDR3 is built from 20 residues. CDR3 coding DNA: TGTGCCAGCAGTGAAATTCGGCAGGGTGGTGTCTCTTATAGCAATCAGCCCCAGCATTTT. Translated, it gives CASSEIRQGGVSYSNQPQHF.

The chain uses TRBV7-9 and TRBJ1-6; possible D gene TRBD1, 5 bases. The CDR3 loop spans 12 amino acids. The germline V gene has CDR1 SEHNR and CDR2 FQNEAQ (reference sequence). V shed 5 bases and J shed 8 bases, with 7 bases lying between them. CDR3 in amino acids: CASSDRDSPLHF. CDR3 nucleotide sequence: TGTGCCAGCAGCGACAGAGATTCACCCCTCCACTTT.

A word on this clone: The same CDR3 arises from other DNA sequences in this sample as well. The chain has TRBV7-2 and TRBJ2-5; tentative D call: TRBD2 (6 bases). Trimming cost V 3 bases and J 2 bases, with 7 bases left between them. The CDR3 has 13 residues. Germline-derived CDR1 and CDR2 are SGHTA and FQGNSA. Here the CDR3 reads CASSLGGQETQYF. In DNA, the CDR3 is TGTGCCAGCAGCTTGGGGGGACAAGAGACCCAGTACTTC.

Here the CDR3 DNA reads TGTGCCAGCAGTTCACAGGGGGCTGGCAAAAACATTCAGTACTTC. Translation gives CASSSQGAGKNIQYF. The chain has TRBV6-5 and TRBJ2-4, with 9 bases lining up with TRBD1. V gave up 4 bases and J gave up 3 bases; unmatched junction bases: 4. Germline V gene sequence: CDR1 MNHEY, CDR2 SVGAGI. There are 15 residues in the CDR3.

The rearrangement uses TRBV10-3 and TRBJ1-3, with D possibly TRBD1 on 6 matching bases. Germline values: CDR1 ENHRY, CDR2 SYGVKD. CDR3 size: 16 residues. Trimming stripped 4 bases from V and 1 base from J, with 14 bases between. Here the CDR3 reads CAISGTVASSGNTIYF. CDR3 in DNA: TGTGCCATCAGTGGGACAGTGGCCTCTTCTGGAAACACCATATATTTT.

This clone was observed a single time. The chain couples TRBV28 to TRBJ1-1; 7 bases are a match to TRBD1. The J segment lost 1 base and the V segment lost 2 bases, leaving 4 bases of the junction unmatched. The CDR3 spans 15 residues. Germline CDR1 MDHEN, CDR2 SYDVKM. The CDR3 here is CASSLATGTNTEAFF. The CDR3 DNA reads as TGTGCCAGCAGTTTAGCGACAGGGACGAACACTGAAGCTTTCTTT.

The chain employs TRBV6-5 and TRBJ2-1; 11 positions match TRBD2. Losses at the gene ends were 6 bases for V and 8 bases for J; bases not matched to a gene: 6. The CDR3 sequence is 14 residues long. Germline V CDR1 and CDR2: MNHEY, SVGAGI. CDR3 in amino acids: CASRSGLAVYEQFF. CDR3 DNA sequence: TGTGCCAGCAGATCGGGACTAGCGGTTTATGAGCAGTTCTTC.

This sequence joins TRBV18 and TRBJ2-7; weak D call: TRBD1 (6 bases). CDR1 and CDR2 (germline): KGHSH, LQKENI. CDR3 size: 13 residues. Trimming pared 0 bases from V and 5 bases from J, leaving 8 bases between. This CDR3 reads CASSPPRQDEQYF. DNA of the CDR3: TGTGCCAGCTCACCACCGCGACAGGACGAGCAGTACTTC.

The chain couples TRBV5-8 to TRBJ1-2, with 7 bases aligning to TRBD1. V lost 2 bases, J lost 0 bases, and 4 bases stayed unmatched. Per the germline V gene, CDR1 is SGHTS and CDR2 is YDEGEE. The CDR3 contains 15 residues. In nucleotides, the CDR3 is TGTGCCAGCAGCTTTCGGACAGGAGCTAACTATGGCTACACCTTC. Translating it yields CASSFRTGANYGYTF.

The gene calls are TRBV27 and TRBJ1-5; D is undetermined. There are 14 residues in the CDR3. Trimming pared 6 bases from V and 2 bases from J, leaving 11 bases between. The germline gives CDR1 MNHEY, CDR2 SMNVEV (reference sequence). CDR3: CASRDSSRNQPQHF. DNA for the CDR3: TGTGCCAGCAGGGACTCATCGCGCAATCAGCCCCAGCATTTT.

V usage is TRBV6-5 and J usage is TRBJ1-5, with a weak D call TRBD1 (6 bases). This CDR3 contains 15 residues. Trimming removed 6 bases from V and 0 bases from J, with 12 bases in between. Germline V lookup: CDR1 MNHEY, CDR2 SVGAGI. The CDR3 sequence is CASRGTGYSNQPQHF. The CDR3 bases are TGTGCCAGCAGGGGAACAGGGTATAGCAATCAGCCCCAGCATTTT.

The rearrangement links TRBV6-5 to TRBJ2-2, with TRBD2 as a possible D gene (5 bases). CDR3 size: 13 residues. The ends were cut back, 5 bases at V and 6 bases at J, with 10 bases in the middle. In germline, CDR1 is MNHEY, CDR2 SVGAGI. The CDR3: CASSQQRSGELFF. For the CDR3, the DNA is TGTGCCAGCAGTCAGCAGCGGTCCGGGGAGCTGTTTTTT.

This rearrangement joins TRBV6-1 to TRBJ2-7; no firm D call. Germline lookup yields CDR1 MNHNS and CDR2 SASEGT. Trimming cost V 7 bases and J 2 bases, with 15 bases left between them. The CDR3 is made up of 14 amino acids. The CDR3 spells CASIQTEQTYEQYF. The CDR3 DNA sequence: TGTGCCAGCATCCAGACGGAGCAGACCTACGAGCAGTACTTC.

The chain employs TRBV7-8 and TRBJ2-1; D remains ambiguous. The CDR3 has 16 amino acids. Germline V CDR1 and CDR2: SGHVS, FQNEAQ. Trimming cost V 1 base and J 9 bases, with 19 bases left between them. DNA for the CDR3: TGTGCCAGCAGCTTAGAAGGAGCGATTAGGTTAGGTGAGCAGTTCTTC. Its protein is CASSLEGAIRLGEQFF.